A single sample is the source of the 26 T cell receptor beta chains below, sequenced in a study of T-cell reconstitution after alpha-beta-depleted transplantation in children. Unique molecular identifiers were incorporated during preparation of the TCRbeta library. TCRdb reprocessed the PCR reads via MiXCR and lists one record per CDR3 protein. The repertoire holds hundreds of thousands of distinct CDR3 sequences, with 10% to 15% as singletons. Sample: PBMCs, mostly from graft donor cells, taken 360 days after TCRalphabeta/CD19-depleted stem cell transplant. All receptors come from a male patient between 5 and 17 years old who had a stem cell transplant for acute myeloid leukemia, so the T cells may come from the graft donor.

The V and J genes are TRBV2 and TRBJ2-1; 10 bases agree with TRBD2. Trimming at V came to 3 bases and at J to 3 bases, leaving 8 bases not matched to a gene. The CDR3 totals 17 residues. Germline V gene data show CDR1 as SNHLY and CDR2 as FYNNEI. CDR3 residues: CASSDWLAGDLYNEQFF. CDR3 nucleotides: TGTGCCAGCAGTGACTGGCTAGCGGGAGACCTCTACAATGAGCAGTTCTTC.

This clonotype occurred a few times. The chain employs TRBV7-3 and TRBJ2-1, with D tentatively TRBD2 (6 bases). This CDR3 has 14 amino acids. The V and J ends lost 2 bases and 5 bases respectively, with 10 bases between them. The germline CDR1 and CDR2 sequences are SGHTA and FQGTGA. CDR3: CASSLGGWDNEQFF. The CDR3 region has the DNA TGTGCCAGCAGCTTAGGGGGGTGGGACAATGAGCAGTTCTTC.

This clonotype was seen a few times. The J gene is TRBJ2-1, the V gene TRBV20-1, with D tentatively TRBD1 (6 bases). This CDR3 comprises 14 residues. Germline V CDR1 and CDR2: DFQATT, SNEGSKA (reference sequence). The germline V and J ends were trimmed by 7 bases and 0 bases, with 13 bases remaining between them. CDR3 bases: TGCAGTGGGATTGGGACAAGCTCCTACAATGAGCAGTTCTTC. Translation gives CSGIGTSSYNEQFF.

The chain is built from TRBV7-9 and TRBJ2-7; D possibly corresponds to TRBD2 (6 bases). The length of the CDR3 is 15 residues. Trimming removed 4 bases at V and 6 bases at J, with 19 bases between. Germline CDR1 reads SEHNR; CDR2 reads FQNEAQ (reference sequence). In DNA form, the CDR3 reads TGTGCCAGCAGCTGGGTCGGAGGGTCCTCGAGCGAGCAGTACTTC. Encoded protein: CASSWVGGSSSEQYF.

This clonotype was detected ten times or more. This chain joins TRBV5-1 and TRBJ2-2; D remains ambiguous. This CDR3 is built from 15 residues. Trimming pared 3 bases from V and 1 base from J, leaving 10 bases between. Germline values: CDR1 SGHRS, CDR2 YFSETQ. CDR3 residues: CASSSSTLNTGELFF. The CDR3 region has the DNA TGCGCCAGCAGCTCCTCAACTTTGAACACCGGGGAGCTGTTTTTT.

J is TRBJ2-1 and V is TRBV28, with 7 bases identical to TRBD1. V lost 5 bases, J lost 5 bases, and 6 bases stayed unmatched. This CDR3 is 14 amino acids long. Germline V gene lookup returns CDR1 MDHEN and CDR2 SYDVKM. The CDR3 region has the DNA TGTGCCAGCAGTCGCCGACAGGGACACAATGAGCAGTTCTTC. It is translated as CASSRRQGHNEQFF.

A few counts support this clonotype. The chain couples TRBV20-1 to TRBJ2-7, with D perhaps given as TRBD1 or TRBD2 (5 bases each). Trimming took off 7 bases at V and 0 bases at J, with 19 bases between the two ends. Looked up from germline, CDR1 is DFQATT and CDR2 is SNEGSKA (reference sequence). This CDR3 is built from 15 residues. CDR3 sequence: CSGDIAPGTSYEQYF. DNA of the CDR3: TGCAGTGGAGATATCGCACCCGGGACCTCCTACGAGCAGTACTTC.

CDR3 region: CASSSHRTGDTGELFF. For the CDR3, the DNA is TGCGCCAGCAGCTCCCACCGGACAGGGGACACCGGGGAGCTGTTTTTT. The chain recombines TRBV5-1 with TRBJ2-2; 9 nucleotides agree with TRBD1. V gave up 3 bases and J gave up 3 bases; unmatched junction bases: 6. Germline V lookup: CDR1 SGHRS, CDR2 YFSETQ. The CDR3 sequence is 16 residues long.

This clonotype was seen a few times. The rearrangement joins TRBV20-1 to TRBJ2-3; 11 nucleotides agree with TRBD2. Germline CDR1 DFQATT, CDR2 SNEGSKA (reference sequence). V gave up 3 bases and J gave up 2 bases; unmatched junction bases: 4. The CDR3 has 15 residues. CDR3 sequence (DNA): TGCAGTGCTAGGTCACTAGCGGGAGTCACAGATACGCAGTATTTT. The encoded protein is CSARSLAGVTDTQYF.

This clonotype was detected many times. The V gene is TRBV28, the J gene TRBJ2-7, with a possible D match to TRBD1 (6 bases). Germline assignment: CDR1 MDHEN and CDR2 SYDVKM. Trimming took 4 bases from V and 1 from J, leaving 17 bases between them. The CDR3 loop spans 16 amino acids. CDR3 residues: CASSSYTGLVSYEQYF. CDR3 sequence (DNA): TGTGCCAGCAGTTCTTATACAGGGCTCGTATCCTACGAGCAGTACTTC.

V usage is TRBV14 and J usage is TRBJ2-1; D unresolved. The germline V gene has CDR1 SGHDN and CDR2 FVKESK. With 1 base removed from V and 4 bases from J, the gap between germline ends came to 14 bases. The CDR3 is 16 residues long. CDR3 region: CASSQGARPWYNEQFF. The CDR3 bases are TGTGCCAGCAGCCAAGGGGCTCGGCCCTGGTACAATGAGCAGTTCTTC.

J is TRBJ2-4 and V is TRBV19; D might be TRBD1 (6 bases). This CDR3 comprises 15 residues. V was shortened by 0 bases and J by 1 base, with 7 bases between the two germline ends. The V gene's germline CDR1 is LNHDA and CDR2 SQIVND (reference sequence). CDR3 sequence (DNA): TGTGCCAGTAGTATAGAGGGGGCGGCCAAAAACATTCAGTACTTC. It codes for CASSIEGAAKNIQYF.

This clonotype ranks as medium-sized (0.01 to 0.1%). The J gene is TRBJ2-6, the V gene TRBV28, with D perhaps being TRBD1 or TRBD2 (5 bases each). V was trimmed by 11 bases and J by 0 bases, leaving 14 bases between them. The CDR3 totals 15 residues. Per germline, CDR1 MDHEN and CDR2 SYDVKM. As DNA, the CDR3 is TGTGCCTCCCTCGGGGCCAGCTCTGGGGCCAACGTCCTGACTTTC. This translates into CASLGASSGANVLTF. Supplemented by reference TRBV28 and TRBJ2-6, the full variable domain reads DVKVTQSSRYLVKRTGEKVFLECVQDMDHENMFWYRQDPGLGLRLIYFSYDVKMKEKGDIPEGYSVSREKKERFSLILESASTNQTSMYLCASLGASSGANVLTFGAGSRLTVL.

This clonotype was found many times. The CDR3 loop is CASSPVLSNEQFF. Written as DNA, the CDR3 is TGTGCCAGCAGCCCCGTCCTTTCCAATGAGCAGTTCTTC. The chain carries TRBV7-2 and TRBJ2-1; D is undetermined. The CDR3 has 13 residues. V was shortened by 5 bases and J by 6 bases, with 11 bases between the two germline ends. Germline V CDR1 and CDR2: SGHTA, FQGNSA.

This clonotype came up many times. V and J are TRBV6-1 and TRBJ2-7; TRBD2 might be the D (6 bases). Germline V gene lookup returns CDR1 MNHNS and CDR2 SASEGT. Trimming pared 6 bases from V and 4 bases from J, leaving 19 bases between. CDR3 length equals 15 residues. The CDR3 reads CASRSVAATSYEQYF. The CDR3 DNA reads TGTGCCAGCAGGTCCGTAGCGGCTACCTCTTACGAGCAGTACTTC.

The genes are TRBV20-1 and TRBJ2-2; D perhaps matches TRBD2 (6 bases). CDR3 length: 16 amino acids. Germline V lookup: CDR1 DFQATT, CDR2 SNEGSKA (reference sequence). Trimming stripped 3 bases from V and 5 bases from J, with 19 bases between. The CDR3 loop reads CSASKPGTGGTGELFF. The DNA of the CDR3 is TGCAGTGCTAGTAAACCGGGGACCGGAGGGACCGGGGAGCTGTTTTTT.

This clonotype showed up many times. This chain joins TRBV14 and TRBJ2-7; unclear D gene. The V end was cut by 1 base, the J end by 3 bases, with 16 bases between. Germline V gene sequence: CDR1 SGHDN, CDR2 FVKESK. CDR3 length: 16 residues. The CDR3 sequence: CASSQGPWGQIYEQYF. In DNA, the CDR3 is TGTGCCAGCAGCCAAGGACCCTGGGGTCAGATCTACGAGCAGTACTTC.

The chain couples TRBV6-2 or TRBV6-3 to TRBJ2-7; tentatively, D is TRBD2 (6 bases). V lost 1 base and J lost 3, with 16 bases in between. Germline-derived CDR1 and CDR2 are MNHEY and SVGEGT. The CDR3 extends over 16 amino acids. DNA for the CDR3: TGTGCCAGCAGTTACTACCTCGGGAGCTACCTCTACGAGCAGTACTTC. Amino acid sequence: CASSYYLGSYLYEQYF.

The chain is built from TRBV20-1 and TRBJ2-7; D may be TRBD1 (5 bases). The CDR3 contains 12 residues. The V gene's germline CDR1 is DFQATT and CDR2 SNEGSKA (reference sequence). V was pared by 1 base and J by 4 bases, with 8 bases between. For the CDR3, the DNA is TGCAGTGCTAGAGCGGACAATTACGAGCAGTACTTC. Its translation is CSARADNYEQYF.

In its sample, this clonotype was seen a few times. The chain has TRBV7-8 and TRBJ2-1; D might be TRBD1 (6 bases). V shed 3 bases and J shed 7 bases, with 13 bases lying between them. This CDR3 has 14 amino acids. CDR1 and CDR2 (germline): SGHVS, FQNEAQ. CDR3 region: CASSFFYRENEQFF. The CDR3 bases are TGTGCCAGCAGCTTCTTTTACAGGGAAAATGAGCAGTTCTTC.

In this sample, this clonotype turned up many times. V usage is TRBV29-1 and J usage is TRBJ2-2; 11 bases are a match to TRBD1. The germline V gene encodes CDR1 SQVTM and CDR2 ANQGSEA. This CDR3 has 15 amino acids. Trimming cost V 3 bases and J 1 base; bases outside gene matches: 1. This CDR3 reads CSVDGTGGNTGELFF. The CDR3 DNA reads as TGCAGCGTTGACGGGACAGGGGGGAACACCGGGGAGCTGTTTTTT.

In this sample, this clonotype turned up a few times. The chain combines TRBV4-3 with TRBJ2-7; maybe TRBD1 (6 bases). V lost 0 bases to trimming and J lost 2 bases, with 11 bases between them. The CDR3 has 15 amino acids. Germline-derived CDR1 and CDR2 are LGHNA and YSLEER. In DNA, the CDR3 is TGCGCCAGCAGCCAAGAAGCAGGGGCGGCCTACGAGCAGTACTTC. Amino acid sequence: CASSQEAGAAYEQYF.

Only a few counts were recorded for this clonotype. J is TRBJ1-6 and V is TRBV5-4; 7 bases line up with TRBD1. The V segment lost 4 bases and the J segment 5 bases; nucleotides outside the gene matches: 6. Per germline, CDR1 SGHNT and CDR2 YYREEE (reference sequence). The CDR3 has 15 residues. CDR3: CASSRGTANNSPLHF. CDR3 nucleotide sequence: TGTGCCAGCAGCCGTGGGACAGCGAATAATTCACCCCTCCACTTT. The full variable domain, rest sourced from reference TRBV5-4 and TRBJ1-6, is ETGVTQSPTHLIKTRGQQVTLRCSSQSGHNTVSWYQQALGQGPQFIFQYYREEENGRGNFPPRFSGLQFPNYSSELNVNALELDDSALYLCASSRGTANNSPLHFGNGTRLTVT.

The chain joins TRBV7-6 to TRBJ2-7; no clear D gene. Germline V gene lookup returns CDR1 SGHVS and CDR2 FNYEAQ. The CDR3 is made up of 13 amino acids. Trimming took 4 bases from V and 3 from J, leaving 10 bases between them. The CDR3: CASSSALYYEQYF. CDR3 in DNA: TGTGCCAGCAGCTCCGCCCTTTACTACGAGCAGTACTTC.

There are a few counts of this clonotype. This chain links TRBV6-2 or TRBV6-3 with TRBJ2-7, with D possibly TRBD1 on 6 matching bases. The length of the CDR3 is 14 residues. V was clipped by 6 bases and J by 3 bases, with 15 bases between them. Germline CDR1 reads MNHEY; CDR2 reads SVGEGT. The chain's CDR3 is CASSRTERSYEQYF. The DNA of the CDR3 is TGTGCCAGCAGCAGGACAGAACGAAGCTACGAGCAGTACTTC.

The gene calls are TRBV4-3 and TRBJ1-6; D remains unclear. The germline V and J ends were trimmed by 0 bases and 9 bases, with 6 bases remaining between them. This CDR3 comprises 13 residues. Germline-derived CDR1 and CDR2 are LGHNA and YSLEER. The CDR3 DNA sequence: TGCGCCAGCAGCCAAGACAGGAGTTCACCCCTCCACTTT. It specifies CASSQDRSSPLHF.